The 17 T cell receptor beta chains below come from one sample, sequenced in a study of T cell responses to AZD1222 COVID-19 vaccine. Measured with immunoSEQ multiplex PCR; TCRdb has only the in-frame clones, and not every one. The sample includes about 140,000 clones, 90% seen only once; the top ten take around 3.7%. Source: peripheral blood, taken on day 0 of AZD1222 vaccination. Every receptor here comes from an adult in good health.

This clone was seen only once. The chain is built from TRBV15 and TRBJ1-2; tentative D call: TRBD1 (5 bases). CDR3 length: 15 residues. The V gene's germline CDR1 is LNHNV and CDR2 YYDKDF (reference sequence). Deletions cut 0 bases from V and 8 bases from J, with 16 bases between. This chain's CDR3 is CATSRDWVGAVGYTF. As DNA, the CDR3 is TGTGCCACCAGCAGAGATTGGGTAGGGGCTGTGGGCTACACCTTC.

This chain joins TRBV11-2 and TRBJ2-1; 10 positions match TRBD2. With 4 bases clipped from V and 6 bases from J, the junction kept 12 bases outside the gene matches. CDR3 length: 17 amino acids. Germline V lookup: CDR1 SGHAT, CDR2 FQNNGV. CDR3 sequence: CASSSVRRLAGRNEQFF. The DNA of the CDR3 is TGTGCCAGCAGCTCCGTGAGGAGACTAGCGGGCCGCAATGAGCAGTTCTTC.

The chain combines TRBV4-2 with TRBJ2-7; 8 bases line up with TRBD1. The CDR3 loop spans 16 amino acids. The V and J ends lost 4 bases and 3 bases, in that order; junction bases with no gene match: 11. Germline V lookup: CDR1 LGHNA, CDR2 YNFKEQ. CDR3 sequence: CASSLMPEQGVYEQYF. CDR3 bases: TGTGCCAGCAGCCTCATGCCCGAACAGGGGGTCTACGAGCAGTACTTC.

V and J are TRBV5-6 and TRBJ2-5; TRBD2 matches 11 bases. From germline, CDR1 is SGHDT and CDR2 YYEEEE. This CDR3 has 19 amino acids. The J segment lost 0 bases and the V segment lost 1 base, leaving 11 bases of the junction unmatched. The CDR3 loop is CASSLTSGSAGGHQETQYF. In nucleotides, the CDR3 is TGTGCCAGCAGCTTGACTAGCGGGAGTGCCGGGGGGCACCAAGAGACCCAGTACTTC.

The rearrangement links TRBV10-3 to TRBJ1-2; D remains unclear. The CDR3 runs 15 residues. Germline V gene lookup returns CDR1 ENHRY and CDR2 SYGVKD. V shed 2 bases and J shed 3 bases, with 13 bases lying between them. The CDR3 protein is CAISERQEGDYGYTF. The CDR3 DNA reads TGTGCCATCAGTGAGCGGCAAGAAGGAGACTATGGCTACACCTTC.

The chain recombines TRBV6-5 with TRBJ2-1; 7 positions match TRBD1. From germline, CDR1 is MNHEY and CDR2 SVGAGI. V dropped 0 bases and J dropped 4; count of bases not matched to a gene: 0. The CDR3 length is 14 residues. The CDR3 DNA reads TGTGCCAGCAGTTACTCGGGACAGTACAATGAGCAGTTCTTC. This gives the protein CASSYSGQYNEQFF.

This clone was counted ten times or more. V gene TRBV9 combines with J gene TRBJ2-7, with TRBD2 matching over 9 bases. This CDR3 comprises 14 residues. The germline V gene has CDR1 SGDLS and CDR2 YYNGEE. In DNA, the CDR3 is TGTGCTTCGGGGACTAGCTTGAGCTCCTACGAGCAGTACTTC. Translating it yields CASGTSLSSYEQYF.

V is TRBV2 and J is TRBJ2-1; 9 nucleotides line up with TRBD2. J lost 8 bases, V lost 5 bases, and 13 bases had no gene match. The germline CDR1 and CDR2 sequences are SNHLY and FYNNEI. This CDR3 comprises 16 residues. The CDR3 spells CASSLLAGGGPDEQFF. Here the CDR3 DNA reads TGTGCCAGCAGTCTACTAGCGGGTGGAGGGCCTGATGAGCAGTTCTTC.

V gene TRBV12-3 or TRBV12-4 combines with J gene TRBJ1-5; D gene ambiguous. With 6 bases removed from V and 0 bases from J, the gap between germline ends came to 6 bases. The CDR3 runs to 13 residues. Here the CDR3 reads CASRVRSNQPQHF. DNA for the CDR3: TGTGCCAGCAGGGTGCGTAGCAATCAGCCCCAGCATTTT.

For this clone: Mismatch with germline at one junction end may stem from a read error. This chain uses TRBV7-7 with TRBJ2-7, with 10 nucleotides matching TRBD2. This CDR3 has 17 residues. The V gene's germline CDR1 is SSHAT and CDR2 FNYEAQ (reference sequence). This CDR3 reads CASSRTSGLVSRYEQYF. The CDR3 DNA follows: TGTGCTAGCAGCCGGACTAGCGGACTCGTTTCCCGCTACGAGCAGTACTTC.

The chain recombines TRBV15 with TRBJ1-1; TRBD1 matches at 8 bases. Germline-derived CDR1 and CDR2 are LNHNV and YYDKDF (reference sequence). This CDR3 region has 15 residues. Trimming cost V 5 bases and J 2 bases; bases outside gene matches: 7. DNA for the CDR3: TGTGCCACCAGCCCACGGACAGGGAGCAACACTGAAGCTTTCTTT. This translates into CATSPRTGSNTEAFF.

This chain connects TRBV6-5 to TRBJ2-3, with a weak D call TRBD1 (6 bases). The CDR3 extends over 13 amino acids. The V end lost 6 bases, the J end lost 4 bases, and 11 bases lay between the germline ends. CDR1 is MNHEY, CDR2 SVGAGI, per germline. CDR3 sequence: CASRPTGPDTQYF. CDR3 DNA sequence: TGTGCCAGCAGACCTACAGGGCCAGATACGCAGTATTTT.

J is TRBJ2-2 and V is TRBV5-4; D is uncertain. Trimming took 4 bases from V and 1 from J, leaving 11 bases between them. The CDR3 extends over 15 amino acids. Per germline, CDR1 SGHNT and CDR2 YYREEE (reference sequence). CDR3 amino acids: CASSPARVNTGELFF. Here the CDR3 DNA reads TGTGCCAGCAGCCCGGCTAGGGTGAACACCGGGGAGCTGTTTTTT.

The rearrangement joins TRBV4-1 to TRBJ1-2; possible D gene TRBD1, 6 bases. This CDR3 contains 13 residues. Trimming took off 1 base at V and 14 bases at J, with 17 bases between the two ends. CDR1 is MGHRA, CDR2 YSYEKL, per germline. The CDR3 region has the DNA TGCGCCAGCAGCCAAGGTACAGGGACGCAGGGGACCTTC. Protein: CASSQGTGTQGTF.

V is TRBV29-1 and J is TRBJ1-2; possible D gene TRBD1, 5 bases. V lost 1 base to trimming and J lost 7 bases, with 16 bases between them. From germline, CDR1 is SQVTM and CDR2 ANQGSEA. This CDR3 has 14 amino acids. Here the CDR3 reads CSVEVDTSAGGYTF. CDR3 DNA: TGCAGCGTTGAAGTGGACACCAGCGCTGGTGGCTACACCTTC.

This chain uses TRBV4-1 with TRBJ1-2; 7 bases fit TRBD1. V dropped 0 bases and J dropped 0; count of bases not matched to a gene: 4. This CDR3 has 16 residues. In germline, CDR1 is MGHRA, CDR2 YSYEKL. CDR3 amino acids: CASSQDPTGSNYGYTF. DNA of the CDR3: TGCGCCAGCAGCCAAGATCCGACAGGGTCTAACTATGGCTACACCTTC.

The V gene is TRBV5-8, the J gene TRBJ1-5; 11 bases are shared with TRBD1. The junction had 10 bases not matched to a gene; V was cut back by 3 bases and J by 5 bases. CDR3 length equals 17 residues. CDR1 SGHTS and CDR2 YDEGEE come from the germline V gene. CDR3 sequence reads: CASSSTFGTGGDQPQHF. CDR3 nucleotide sequence: TGTGCCAGCAGCTCTACCTTTGGGACAGGGGGGGATCAGCCCCAGCATTTT.